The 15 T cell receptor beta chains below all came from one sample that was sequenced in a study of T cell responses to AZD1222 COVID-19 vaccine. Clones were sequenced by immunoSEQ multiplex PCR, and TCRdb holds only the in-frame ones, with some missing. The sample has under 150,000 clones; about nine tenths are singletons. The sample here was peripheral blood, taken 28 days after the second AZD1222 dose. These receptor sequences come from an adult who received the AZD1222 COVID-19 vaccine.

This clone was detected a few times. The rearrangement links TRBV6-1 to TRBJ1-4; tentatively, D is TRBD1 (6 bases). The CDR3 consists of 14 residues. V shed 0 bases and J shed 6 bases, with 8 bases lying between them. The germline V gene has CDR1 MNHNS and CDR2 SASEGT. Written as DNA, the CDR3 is TGTGCCAGCAGTGAAGCCAGGGGTTATGAAAAACTGTTTTTT. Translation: CASSEARGYEKLFF.

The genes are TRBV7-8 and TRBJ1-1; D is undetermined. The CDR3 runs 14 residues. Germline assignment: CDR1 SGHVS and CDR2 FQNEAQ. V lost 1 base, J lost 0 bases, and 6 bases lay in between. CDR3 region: CASSLGSLNTEAFF. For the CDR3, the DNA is TGTGCCAGCAGCTTAGGGTCCCTGAACACTGAAGCTTTCTTT.

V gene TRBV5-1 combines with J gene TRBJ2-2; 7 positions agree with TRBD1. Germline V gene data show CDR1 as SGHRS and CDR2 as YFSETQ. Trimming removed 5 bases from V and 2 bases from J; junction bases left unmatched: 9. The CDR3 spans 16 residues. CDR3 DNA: TGCGCCAGCAGGGGTTCCGGGACAGTTAACACCGGGGAGCTGTTTTTT. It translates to CASRGSGTVNTGELFF.

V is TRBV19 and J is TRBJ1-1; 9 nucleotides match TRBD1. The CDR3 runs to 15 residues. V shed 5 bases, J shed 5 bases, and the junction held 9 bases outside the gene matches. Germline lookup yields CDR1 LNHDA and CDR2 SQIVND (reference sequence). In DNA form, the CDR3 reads TGTGCCAGTAGTGGGGGGACAGGGCTGGGGACTGAAGCTTTCTTT. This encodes CASSGGTGLGTEAFF.

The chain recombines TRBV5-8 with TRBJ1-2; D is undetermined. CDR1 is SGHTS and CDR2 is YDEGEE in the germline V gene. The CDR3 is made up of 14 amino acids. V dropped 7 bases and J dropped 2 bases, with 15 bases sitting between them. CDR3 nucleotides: TGTGCCAGCCTACACGGATCTTCAAACTATGGCTACACCTTC. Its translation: CASLHGSSNYGYTF.

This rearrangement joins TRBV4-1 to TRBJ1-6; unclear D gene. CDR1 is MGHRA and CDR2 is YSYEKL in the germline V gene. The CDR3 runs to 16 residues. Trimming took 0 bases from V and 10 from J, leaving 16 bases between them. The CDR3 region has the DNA TGCGCCAGCAGCCAAGATATCTTTGGTACGGCGTCACCCCTCCACTTT. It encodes CASSQDIFGTASPLHF.

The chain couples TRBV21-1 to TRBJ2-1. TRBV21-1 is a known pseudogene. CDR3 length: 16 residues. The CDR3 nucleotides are TGTGCCAGCAGCAAAATAGGGCAGTTGGTCAACAATGAGCAGTTCTTC. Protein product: CASSKIGQLVNNEQFF.

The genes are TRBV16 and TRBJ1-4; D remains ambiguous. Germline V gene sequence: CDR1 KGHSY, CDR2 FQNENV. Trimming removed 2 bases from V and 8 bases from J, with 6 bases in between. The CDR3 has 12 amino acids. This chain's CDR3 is CASSQDKEKLFF. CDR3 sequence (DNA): TGTGCCAGCAGCCAAGACAAAGAAAAACTGTTTTTT.

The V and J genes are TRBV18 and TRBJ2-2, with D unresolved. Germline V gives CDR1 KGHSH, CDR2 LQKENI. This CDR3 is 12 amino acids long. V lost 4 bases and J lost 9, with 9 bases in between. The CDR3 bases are TGTGCCAGCTCACGAGTTACTTGGGAGCTGTTTTTT. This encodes CASSRVTWELFF. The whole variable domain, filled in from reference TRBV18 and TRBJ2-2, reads NAGVMQNPRHLVRRRGQEARLRCSPMKGHSHVYWYRQLPEEGLKFMVYLQKENIIDESGMPKERFSAEFPKEGPSILRIQQVVRGDSAAYFCASSRVTWELFFGEGSRLTVL.

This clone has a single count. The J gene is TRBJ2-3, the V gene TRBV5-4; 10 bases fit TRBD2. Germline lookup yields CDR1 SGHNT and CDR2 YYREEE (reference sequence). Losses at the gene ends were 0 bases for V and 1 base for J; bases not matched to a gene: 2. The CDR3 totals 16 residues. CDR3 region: CASSLALAGGTDTQYF. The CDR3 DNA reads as TGTGCCAGCAGCTTGGCCCTAGCGGGGGGCACAGATACGCAGTATTTT.

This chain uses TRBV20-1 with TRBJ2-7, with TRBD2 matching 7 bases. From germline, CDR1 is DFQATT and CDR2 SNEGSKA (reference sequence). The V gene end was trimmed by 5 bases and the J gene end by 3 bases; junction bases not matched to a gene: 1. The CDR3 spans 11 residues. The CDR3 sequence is CSARDYYEQYF. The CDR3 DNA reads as TGCAGTGCTCGGGACTACTACGAGCAGTACTTC.

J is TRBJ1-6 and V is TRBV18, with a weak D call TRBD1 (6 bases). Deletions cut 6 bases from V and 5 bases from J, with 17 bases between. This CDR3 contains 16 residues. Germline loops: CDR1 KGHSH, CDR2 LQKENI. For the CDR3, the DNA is TGTGCCAGCTCCCCTTTGAGGGGGGCTAATAATTCACCCCTCCACTTT. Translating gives CASSPLRGANNSPLHF.

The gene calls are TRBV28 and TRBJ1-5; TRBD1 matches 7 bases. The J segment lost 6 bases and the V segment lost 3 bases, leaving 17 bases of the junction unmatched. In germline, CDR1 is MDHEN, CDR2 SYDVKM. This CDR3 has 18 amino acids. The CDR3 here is CASSFRREGAVRGQPQHF. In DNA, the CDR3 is TGTGCCAGCAGTTTTCGTCGTGAGGGGGCAGTGCGGGGTCAGCCCCAGCATTTT.

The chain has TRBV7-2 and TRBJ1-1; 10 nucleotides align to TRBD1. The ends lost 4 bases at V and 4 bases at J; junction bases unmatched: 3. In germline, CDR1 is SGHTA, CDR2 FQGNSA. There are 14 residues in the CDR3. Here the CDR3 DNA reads TGTGCCAGCAGCTCCAGACAGGGGGCCACTGAAGCTTTCTTT. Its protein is CASSSRQGATEAFF.

The CDR3 DNA is TGTGCCAGCAGCTTATCCCAGGCGGTCAGGGCCAACACTGAAGCTTTCTTT. It specifies CASSLSQAVRANTEAFF. The V and J genes are TRBV7-3 and TRBJ1-1, with TRBD1 as a possible D gene (5 bases). The germline gives CDR1 SGHTA, CDR2 FQGTGA. Between the trimmed V and J ends, which lost 2 bases and 2 bases, there was a span of 18 bases. The CDR3 runs to 17 residues. Full variable domain (remainder filled in from reference TRBV7-3 and TRBJ1-1): GAGVSQTPSNKVTEKGKYVELRCDPISGHTALYWYRQSLGQGPEFLIYFQGTGAADDSGLPNDRFFAVRPEGSVSTLKIQRTERGDSAVYLCASSLSQAVRANTEAFFGQGTRLTVV.